This passage covers 17 T cell receptor beta chains from one sample sequenced in a study of cytomegalovirus exposure and HLA in healthy donors. In the PCR, 60 Vbeta and 13 Jbeta primers were used. TCRdb keeps only in-frame clones here, not all; method: immunoSEQ multiplex PCR. The sample shows about 77,000 clones, approximately 80% of them seen only once. The sequencing sample was made of PBMCs. The receptors derive from a man aged 40-49 years in good health and CMV-seronegative.

The table lists this clone with a few counts. The V gene is TRBV30, the J gene TRBJ2-6, with D uncertain. Trimming removed 0 bases from V and 0 bases from J, with 6 bases in between. CDR1 is GTSNPN, CDR2 SVGIG, per germline (reference sequence). The CDR3 has 15 residues. CDR3 amino acids: CAWSVLSSGANVLTF. The CDR3 DNA sequence: TGTGCCTGGAGTGTTCTGAGCTCTGGGGCCAACGTCCTGACTTTC.

J is TRBJ1-6 and V is TRBV9; 10 nucleotides align to TRBD1. The V segment lost 3 bases and the J segment 11 bases; nucleotides outside the gene matches: 8. This CDR3 is built from 15 residues. Germline CDR1 SGDLS, CDR2 YYNGEE. The DNA of the CDR3 is TGTGCCAGCAGCGCCGGGGGACAGGGGTTCGCACCCCTCCACTTT. As protein: CASSAGGQGFAPLHF.

The J gene is TRBJ2-7, the V gene TRBV10-3; D is possibly TRBD1 (5 bases). CDR3 length: 12 amino acids. The V gene lost 6 bases and the J gene lost 3 bases, with 9 bases spanning the gap. CDR1 ENHRY and CDR2 SYGVKD come from the germline V gene. The CDR3 reads CAIRTENYEQYF. Written as DNA, the CDR3 is TGTGCCATCAGGACAGAAAACTACGAGCAGTACTTC.

V gene TRBV7-8 combines with J gene TRBJ2-1; TRBD2 agrees at 13 bases. Germline V gene lookup returns CDR1 SGHVS and CDR2 FQNEAQ. The length of the CDR3 is 17 residues. J gave up 2 bases and V 6 bases, and 7 bases lay outside the gene matches. The CDR3 spells CASRLAGGPGAYNEQFF. DNA for the CDR3: TGTGCCAGCAGACTAGCGGGGGGGCCCGGGGCCTACAATGAGCAGTTCTTC.

CDR3 region: CASSQWDTEQYF. DNA for the CDR3: TGTGCCAGCAGCCAATGGGACACCGAGCAGTACTTC. V is TRBV14 and J is TRBJ2-7; possibly TRBD1 for D (6 bases). There are 12 residues in the CDR3. Trimming stripped 2 bases from V and 6 bases from J, with 8 bases between. The germline V gene encodes CDR1 SGHDN and CDR2 FVKESK.

J is TRBJ2-5 and V is TRBV29-1, with TRBD2 matching 7 bases. The length of the CDR3 is 13 residues. J lost 1 base, V lost 5 bases, and 4 bases had no gene match. In germline, CDR1 is SQVTM, CDR2 ANQGSEA. The CDR3 DNA follows: TGCAGCGTTCTACTAGCGAGCCAAGAGACCCAGTACTTC. Protein product: CSVLLASQETQYF.

Only one count was recorded for this clone. This chain connects TRBV20-1 to TRBJ2-5; maybe TRBD1 (6 bases). Germline CDR1 and CDR2: DFQATT and SNEGSKA (reference sequence). V lost 8 bases and J lost 5, with 12 bases in between. This CDR3 is built from 11 residues. The CDR3: CSFTTGETQYF. In DNA form, the CDR3 reads TGCAGTTTCACTACAGGGGAGACCCAGTACTTC.

The V call is TRBV5-1, the J call TRBJ2-1, with unresolved D. Per the germline V gene, CDR1 is SGHRS and CDR2 is YFSETQ. CDR3 length: 13 residues. Trimming took 3 bases from V and 6 from J, leaving 10 bases between them. The CDR3 DNA reads as TGCGCCAGCAGCTGGCAGACTGCCAATGAGCAGTTCTTC. As protein: CASSWQTANEQFF. The variable domain in full, with the rest retrieved from reference TRBV5-1 and TRBJ2-1, is KAGVTQTPRYLIKTRGQQVTLSCSPISGHRSVSWYQQTPGQGLQFLFEYFSETQRNKGNFPGRFSGRQFSNSRSEMNVSTLELGDSALYLCASSWQTANEQFFGPGTRLTVL.

The V and J genes are TRBV7-6 and TRBJ1-1; no clear D. Germline CDR1 reads SGHVS; CDR2 reads FNYEAQ. This CDR3 contains 12 residues. The germline V and J ends were trimmed by 2 bases and 7 bases, with 8 bases remaining between them. Written as DNA, the CDR3 is TGTGCCAGCAGCTTATTCTTCAGTGAAGCTTTCTTT. It translates to CASSLFFSEAFF.

This clone was detected a few times. The rearrangement links TRBV29-1 to TRBJ2-7; TRBD1 aligns across 7 bases. The CDR3 runs to 11 residues. The germline V gene has CDR1 SQVTM and CDR2 ANQGSEA. Unmatched junction bases numbered 6, after V lost 7 bases and J lost 6 bases. This CDR3 is CSAGTASEQYF. In nucleotides, the CDR3 is TGCAGCGCTGGGACAGCCTCCGAGCAGTACTTC.

There are a few counts of this clone. The chain uses TRBV6-5 and TRBJ1-4, with 7 bases lining up with TRBD1. Germline-derived CDR1 and CDR2 are MNHEY and SVGAGI. The CDR3 runs to 14 residues. With 3 bases clipped from V and 4 bases from J, the junction kept 2 bases outside the gene matches. The CDR3 loop is CASSYRQGNEKLFF. CDR3 coding DNA: TGTGCCAGCAGTTATCGACAGGGTAATGAAAAACTGTTTTTT.

The rearrangement uses TRBV19 and TRBJ2-3; no firm D call. The V end was cut by 5 bases, the J end by 5 bases, with 11 bases between. The CDR3 extends over 13 amino acids. Per germline, CDR1 LNHDA and CDR2 SQIVND (reference sequence). CDR3 sequence (DNA): TGTGCCAGTAGTCCGCGAGTTGGAGATACGCAGTATTTT. Translation: CASSPRVGDTQYF.

In this sample, this clone turned up a few times. The J gene is TRBJ2-7, the V gene TRBV5-1, with 10 bases fitting TRBD2. Germline CDR1 SGHRS, CDR2 YFSETQ. Losses at the gene ends were 4 bases for V and 4 bases for J; bases not matched to a gene: 8. The CDR3 has 15 amino acids. CDR3 DNA sequence: TGCGCCAGCAGCCCAGAGCGGGGGGGCCATTACGAGCAGTACTTC. It yields the protein CASSPERGGHYEQYF.

This clone was seen just once. The chain is built from TRBV29-1 and TRBJ1-5, with D perhaps TRBD1 (5 bases). The CDR3 consists of 17 residues. CDR1 SQVTM and CDR2 ANQGSEA come from the germline V gene. V dropped 0 bases and J dropped 0 bases, with 15 bases sitting between them. The CDR3 nucleotides are TGCAGCGTTGAAGATCGATCGCGACAGTTTAGCAATCAGCCCCAGCATTTT. It translates to CSVEDRSRQFSNQPQHF.

The V gene is TRBV7-9, the J gene TRBJ2-3; D is undetermined. The V end was cut by 5 bases, the J end by 2 bases, with 11 bases between. From germline, CDR1 is SEHNR and CDR2 FQNEAQ (reference sequence). The CDR3 contains 14 residues. The CDR3 here is CASSPRHFTDTQYF. For the CDR3, the DNA is TGTGCCAGCAGCCCTCGACACTTCACAGATACGCAGTATTTT.

This chain connects TRBV25-1 to TRBJ1-2; weak D call: TRBD1 (6 bases). CDR1 is MGHDK and CDR2 is SYGVNS in the germline V gene. Between the trimmed V and J ends, which lost 3 bases and 3 bases, there was a span of 14 bases. This CDR3 has 15 amino acids. CDR3 residues: CASSDIQGGYYGYTF. The CDR3 DNA reads TGTGCCAGCAGTGATATACAGGGTGGCTACTATGGCTACACCTTC.

V and J are TRBV5-8 and TRBJ2-2, with 7 nucleotides matching TRBD1. Germline lookup yields CDR1 SGHTS and CDR2 YDEGEE. The CDR3 runs to 16 residues. The ends lost 1 base at V and 0 bases at J; junction bases unmatched: 3. In nucleotides, the CDR3 is TGTGCCAGCAGCTTGTTCAGGGGGTCGAACACCGGGGAGCTGTTTTTT. Translating gives CASSLFRGSNTGELFF.